What follows describes a single T cell receptor (beta chain). No antigen is known for it. One junction end disagrees with the germline gene, perhaps due to a read error. TCRbeta libraries were built with three rounds of nested PCR, modified from ARM-PCR. TCRdb re-analysed the multiplex PCR reads in MiXCR, keeping a single row per CDR3 protein. The sample includes 90,000 to 100,000 distinct CDR3 sequences, 80% of them seen just once. Germline V gives CDR1 SGHAT, CDR2 FQNNGV. The CDR3 covers 15 residues. The sample belongs to a study of tumor and adjacent non-tumor tissue in lung cancer. The study's findings and limits: Tumor tissue had significantly higher TCR diversity than normal lung.

No cell sorting was done before RNA was extracted from the tissue. The normal lung tissue was taken more than 3 cm from the tumor edge. J is TRBJ2-3 and V is TRBV11-2; D perhaps matches TRBD2 (6 bases). The specimen sequenced was distant non-tumor lung tissue. The source of this sequence is a man aged 60-69 years with small cell lung cancer. In nucleotides, the CDR3 is TGTGCCAGAAGCTCCAGAGGGGTTGCGGGACATACGCAGTATTTT. Protein sequence: CARSSRGVAGHTQYF.